Below, one TCR beta chain is given with its context. Its antigen is still unknown. V dropped 9 bases and J dropped 4 bases, with 12 bases sitting between them. The CDR3 covers 12 residues. The germline V gene encodes CDR1 MDHEN and CDR2 SYDVKM. Donors in the study were healthy people who gave bone marrow. This specimen comes from a study of cytomegalovirus exposure and HLA in healthy donors. Findings of the study overall: In a later analysis, an Asian-associated ancestry cluster reportedly showed fewer N-insertions than the 666-donor mean. In vitro confirmation showed a few CMV-associated chains to be CMV antigen specific.

The PCR contained 60 Vbeta and 13 Jbeta primers. Measured with immunoSEQ multiplex PCR; TCRdb has only the in-frame clones, and not every one. This sample carries about 160,000 clones, 50% to 75% of them seen once, and the ten largest clones take 6% to 8.5%. The sequenced sample consisted of PBMCs. V gene TRBV28 combines with J gene TRBJ1-1, with a possible D match to TRBD1 (5 bases). The TCR comes from a woman aged 60 to 75 in good health and CMV-seropositive. The CDR3 DNA reads as TGTGCCAGGCGTGGGGGGGGCACTGAAGCTTTCTTT. It translates to CARRGGGTEAFF.